This entry lists 22 T cell receptor beta chains sequenced from one sample in a study of neurological immune-mediated disorders (dated by TCRdb to about 2019). The receptor library was made with 5' RACE. The sequencer listed for this sample is Illumina HiSeq 2500. The raw public data were reprocessed by TCRdb itself: fastp quality trimming at Q25, MiXCR clonotype calling, in-frame beta chains only. One record per CDR3 amino acid sequence lists the most common genes and DNA. The sample yields 75,000 to 80,000 distinct CDR3 sequences; 4% to 6% were counted once. Clones ranked in the top ten supply 2% to 2.5% of the sample. The sequencing input was PBMCs. The receptors originated from a woman in her twenties or thirties with multiple sclerosis.

This clonotype has a count of ten or more. The V and J genes are TRBV20-1 and TRBJ2-3; the D is unclear. The CDR3 is 12 amino acids. Germline V gene sequence: CDR1 DFQATT, CDR2 SNEGSKA (reference sequence). V was clipped by 6 bases and J by 6 bases, with 13 bases between them. Here the CDR3 DNA reads TGCAGTGCCCCCGTTTTTGGGGATACGCAGTATTTT. This sequence encodes CSAPVFGDTQYF.

This clonotype was observed once. The chain links TRBV6-5 to TRBJ2-3; a weak D match, TRBD1 (6 bases). The germline CDR1 and CDR2 sequences are MNHEY and SVGAGI. Trimming cost V 5 bases and J 6 bases, with 18 bases left between them. This CDR3 is built from 15 residues. The CDR3 reads CASSQTSGHEDTQYF. The CDR3 DNA sequence: TGTGCCAGCAGTCAGACTTCGGGACACGAGGATACGCAGTATTTT.

This clonotype was seen many times. The gene calls are TRBV5-1 and TRBJ2-6, with TRBD1 as a possible D gene (5 bases). CDR1 is SGHRS, CDR2 YFSETQ, per germline. The CDR3 consists of 14 residues. The germline V and J ends were trimmed by 4 bases and 2 bases, with 7 bases remaining between them. The CDR3 coding sequence is TGCGCCAGCAGCCCCAGGGCTGGGGCCAACGTCCTGACTTTC. This sequence encodes CASSPRAGANVLTF.

This clonotype was counted many times. The V call is TRBV20-1, the J call TRBJ2-5; either TRBD1 or TRBD2 may fit D (6 bases each). With 2 bases removed from V and 5 bases from J, the gap between germline ends came to 15 bases. The germline CDR1 and CDR2 sequences are DFQATT and SNEGSKA (reference sequence). CDR3 length: 14 residues. The CDR3: CSARTGAAGETQYF. The CDR3 coding sequence is TGCAGTGCTAGAACGGGGGCGGCGGGGGAGACCCAGTACTTC.

The gene calls are TRBV20-1 and TRBJ2-3, with D possibly matching TRBD2 (5 bases). V was trimmed by 1 base and J by 10 bases, leaving 18 bases between them. This CDR3 contains 14 residues. Per germline, CDR1 DFQATT and CDR2 SNEGSKA (reference sequence). The CDR3 region has the DNA TGCAGTGCTAGAGGTGGTAGCGCAAAATTGGCGCAGTATTTT. Translation: CSARGGSAKLAQYF.

This clonotype was picked up many times. The chain is built from TRBV6-5 and TRBJ2-7; D is perhaps TRBD2 (6 bases). Germline V gene data show CDR1 as MNHEY and CDR2 as SVGAGI. V lost 6 bases to trimming and J lost 3 bases, with 9 bases between them. The CDR3 is made up of 12 amino acids. The CDR3 protein is CASSRSGYEQYF. CDR3 in DNA: TGTGCCAGCAGCCGTAGCGGCTACGAGCAGTACTTC.

This clonotype has a handful of counts. This sequence joins TRBV14 and TRBJ2-3, with D unclear. The germline V gene has CDR1 SGHDN and CDR2 FVKESK. The V and J ends lost 4 bases and 3 bases respectively, with 5 bases between them. CDR3 size: 12 residues. CDR3: CASSRQTDTQYF. DNA of the CDR3: TGTGCCAGCAGCCGTCAAACAGATACGCAGTATTTT.

This clonotype was seen many times. The chain carries TRBV6-6 and TRBJ1-2, with D unclear. Germline CDR1 MNHNY, CDR2 SVGAGI (reference sequence). The CDR3 has 14 amino acids. Trimming left V 2 bases short and J 4 bases short, with 11 bases between. The CDR3 nucleotides read TGTGCCAGCAGTTACCTATCGGGGTCCTATGGCTACACCTTC. Encoded protein: CASSYLSGSYGYTF.

The chain carries TRBV10-3 and TRBJ2-1; D unclear. Trimming took off 0 bases at V and 6 bases at J, with 3 bases between the two ends. CDR1 and CDR2 from the germline V gene are ENHRY and SYGVKD. The CDR3 loop spans 12 amino acids. The CDR3 reads CAISESINEQFF. The CDR3 DNA sequence: TGTGCCATCAGTGAGTCAATCAATGAGCAGTTCTTC.

In its sample, this clonotype was seen many times. V is TRBV5-1 and J is TRBJ1-1, with 7 bases aligning to TRBD1. Looked up from germline, CDR1 is SGHRS and CDR2 is YFSETQ. The CDR3 is 14 amino acids. With V trimmed by 4 bases and J by 0 bases, 3 bases remained unmatched. The CDR3: CASSQGVMNTEAFF. DNA for the CDR3: TGCGCCAGCAGCCAGGGGGTCATGAACACTGAAGCTTTCTTT.

This clonotype has just a few counts. The gene calls are TRBV24-1 and TRBJ2-1; no firm D call. CDR1 is KGHDR, CDR2 SFDVKD, per germline. Trimming shortened V by 5 bases and J by 8 bases, and 12 bases separated the two germline ends. The CDR3 totals 13 residues. In DNA form, the CDR3 reads TGTGCCACCAGTGGGACGGCCTGGGATGAGCAGTTCTTC. Protein: CATSGTAWDEQFF.

This clonotype appeared many times. The chain links TRBV15 to TRBJ2-3; no definite D call. The CDR3 sequence is 18 residues long. V gave up 0 bases and J gave up 2 bases, with 18 bases separating them. Germline CDR1 reads LNHNV; CDR2 reads YYDKDF (reference sequence). CDR3 loop: CATSREIRQPRATDTQYF. The DNA for the CDR3 is TGTGCCACCAGCAGAGAAATTAGGCAGCCAAGGGCCACAGATACGCAGTATTTT.

V usage is TRBV3-1 and J usage is TRBJ2-7; TRBD2 agrees at 14 bases. The germline gives CDR1 LGHDT, CDR2 YNNKEL (reference sequence). The CDR3 totals 15 residues. With V trimmed by 4 bases and J by 13 bases, 12 bases remained unmatched. In nucleotides, the CDR3 is TGTGCCAGCAGCCTCCCGGGACTAGCGGGAGTTTTAATATACTTC. Translation gives CASSLPGLAGVLIYF.

The chain is built from TRBV6-5 and TRBJ2-2; D is uncertain. CDR1 is MNHEY, CDR2 SVGAGI, per germline. The length of the CDR3 is 13 residues. V was clipped by 0 bases and J by 6 bases, with 5 bases between them. CDR3 loop: CASSYSAAGELFF. In DNA form, the CDR3 reads TGTGCCAGCAGTTACTCGGCAGCCGGGGAGCTGTTTTTT.

This clonotype was counted ten times or more. The chain is built from TRBV10-3 and TRBJ2-3, with 7 bases lining up with TRBD2. This CDR3 comprises 13 residues. After removal of 6 bases from V and 5 bases from J, the junction contained 5 bases not matched to a gene. Germline CDR1 and CDR2: ENHRY and SYGVKD. In nucleotides, the CDR3 is TGTGCCATCAGCGGGGGGAAGGGAGATACGCAGTATTTT. It specifies CAISGGKGDTQYF.

The sample holds many counts of this clonotype. V gene TRBV12-3 or TRBV12-4 combines with J gene TRBJ2-1, with 9 bases matching TRBD2. The CDR3 is made up of 15 amino acids. Trimming at V came to 3 bases and at J to 7 bases, leaving 7 bases not matched to a gene. The CDR3 reads CASSFRGGAVNEQFF. The CDR3 region has the DNA TGTGCCAGCAGTTTCCGCGGGGGGGCTGTGAATGAGCAGTTCTTC.

This clonotype was seen a handful of times. The chain couples TRBV20-1 to TRBJ2-1; 9 bases map to TRBD2. The CDR3 runs to 14 residues. The junction had 16 bases not matched to a gene; V was cut back by 7 bases and J by 12 bases. Germline-derived CDR1 and CDR2 are DFQATT and SNEGSKA (reference sequence). CDR3 in amino acids: CSVYGDRLAEGQFF. The DNA of the CDR3 is TGCAGTGTCTACGGGGACAGACTAGCGGAGGGGCAGTTCTTC.

At least ten counts were recorded for this clonotype. The chain links TRBV7-2 to TRBJ2-1, with D perhaps matching TRBD2 (5 bases). This CDR3 is 14 amino acids long. V was shortened by 5 bases and J by 6 bases, with 14 bases between the two germline ends. The germline CDR1 and CDR2 sequences are SGHTA and FQGNSA. CDR3 protein: CASSLRRGINEQFF. CDR3 DNA: TGTGCCAGCAGCCTGAGACGGGGTATCAATGAGCAGTTCTTC.

The sample holds many counts of this clonotype. The gene calls are TRBV28 and TRBJ1-2; a weak D match, TRBD1 (5 bases). CDR1 is MDHEN, CDR2 SYDVKM, per germline. The CDR3 loop spans 15 amino acids. V gave up 5 bases and J gave up 0 bases, with 13 bases separating them. CDR3 amino acids: CASSTAGGTNYGYTF. The CDR3 DNA reads as TGTGCCAGCAGTACTGCCGGGGGGACTAACTATGGCTACACCTTC.

This clonotype was recorded at least ten times. The chain links TRBV7-8 to TRBJ2-1; maybe TRBD2 (6 bases). This CDR3 contains 15 residues. CDR1 SGHVS and CDR2 FQNEAQ come from the germline V gene. Between the trimmed V and J ends, which lost 1 base and 6 bases, there was a span of 13 bases. The CDR3 loop is CASSLEAGLGNEQFF. DNA of the CDR3: TGTGCCAGCAGCTTAGAGGCGGGACTCGGCAATGAGCAGTTCTTC.

V and J are TRBV5-4 and TRBJ2-2, with D perhaps matching TRBD1 (7 bases). V dropped 0 bases and J dropped 4 bases, with 13 bases sitting between them. The CDR3 has 16 residues. Germline values: CDR1 SGHNT, CDR2 YYREEE (reference sequence). The chain's CDR3 is CASSLVGQGGTGELFF. CDR3 nucleotide sequence: TGTGCCAGCAGCTTGGTAGGCCAGGGGGGCACCGGGGAGCTGTTTTTT.

The table lists this clonotype with a few counts. The chain carries TRBV5-6 and TRBJ2-7; the D call may be TRBD1 or TRBD2 (6 bases each). V dropped 6 bases and J dropped 2 bases, with 12 bases sitting between them. There are 13 residues in the CDR3. From germline, CDR1 is SGHDT and CDR2 YYEEEE. CDR3 region: CASKIRGPYEQYV. The CDR3 DNA reads as TGTGCCAGCAAGATACGGGGGCCCTACGAGCAGTACGTC.